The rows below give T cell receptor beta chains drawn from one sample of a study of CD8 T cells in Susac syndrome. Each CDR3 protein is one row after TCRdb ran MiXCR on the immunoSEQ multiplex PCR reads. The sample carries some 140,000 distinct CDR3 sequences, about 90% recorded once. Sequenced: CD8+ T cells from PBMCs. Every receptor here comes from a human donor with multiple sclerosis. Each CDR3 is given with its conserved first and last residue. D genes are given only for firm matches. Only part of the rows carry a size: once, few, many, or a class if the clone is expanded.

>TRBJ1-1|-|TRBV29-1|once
TGCAGCGTTGTGTCGGACCACACTGAAGCTTTCTTT
CSVVSDHTEAFF
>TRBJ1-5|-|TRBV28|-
TGTGCCAGCAGTTTAAGGGGCGGCCAGCCCCAGCATTTT
CASSLRGGQPQHF
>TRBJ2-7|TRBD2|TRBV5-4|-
TGTGCCAGCACCCAGCGGGACTCCTACGAGCAGTACTTC
CASTQRDSYEQYF
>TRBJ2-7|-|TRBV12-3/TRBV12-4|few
TGTGCCAGCAGCCCGGGCAGGAGCTCCTACGAGCAGTACTTC
CASSPGRSSYEQYF
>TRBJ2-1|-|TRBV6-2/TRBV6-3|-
TGTGCCAGCAGTTTAGGGCCAACCTACAATGAGCAGTTCTTC
CASSLGPTYNEQFF
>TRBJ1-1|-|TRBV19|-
TGTGCCAGCCTCTCGGGCACTGAAGCTTTCTTT
CASLSGTEAFF
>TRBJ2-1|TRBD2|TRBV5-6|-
TGTGCCAGCAGCTCTCTAGCGGGGCCCGACTACAATGAGCAGTTCTTC
CASSSLAGPDYNEQFF
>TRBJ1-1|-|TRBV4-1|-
TGCGCCAGTAGCCCGCTCGAGGGGTACACTGAAGCTTTCTTT
CASSPLEGYTEAFF
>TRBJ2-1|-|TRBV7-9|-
TGTGCCAGCAGCTATCCCGGGGTCCACAATGAGCAGTTCTTC
CASSYPGVHNEQFF
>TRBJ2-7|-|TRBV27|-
TGTGCCAGCAGTTTCGCCGGGACACACTCCTACGAGCAGTACTTC
CASSFAGTHSYEQYF
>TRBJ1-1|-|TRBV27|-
TGTGCCAGCAGTTTAGGGGACACGAACACTGAAGCTTTCTTT
CASSLGDTNTEAFF
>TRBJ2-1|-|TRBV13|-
TGTGCCAGCAGCCTCGAGAGCAACAACAATGAGCAGTTCTTC
CASSLESNNNEQFF
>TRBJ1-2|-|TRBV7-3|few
TGTGCCAGCAGCCCCATCCCCCTCGGGGGTGAGAACTATGGCTACACCTTC
CASSPIPLGGENYGYTF
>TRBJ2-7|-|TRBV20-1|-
TGCAGTGCTAGAGAGGGAACCTACGAGCAGTACTTC
CSAREGTYEQYF
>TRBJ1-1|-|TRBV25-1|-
TGTGCCAGTGGAGACACTGAAGCTTTCTTT
CASGDTEAFF
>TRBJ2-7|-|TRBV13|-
TGTGCCACCGCCAGGGGCAGGAGTCTCGACGAGCAGTACTTC
CATARGRSLDEQYF
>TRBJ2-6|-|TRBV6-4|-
TGTGCCAGCAGTGAACGCGGGGATGGGGCCAACGTCCTGACTTTC
CASSERGDGANVLTF